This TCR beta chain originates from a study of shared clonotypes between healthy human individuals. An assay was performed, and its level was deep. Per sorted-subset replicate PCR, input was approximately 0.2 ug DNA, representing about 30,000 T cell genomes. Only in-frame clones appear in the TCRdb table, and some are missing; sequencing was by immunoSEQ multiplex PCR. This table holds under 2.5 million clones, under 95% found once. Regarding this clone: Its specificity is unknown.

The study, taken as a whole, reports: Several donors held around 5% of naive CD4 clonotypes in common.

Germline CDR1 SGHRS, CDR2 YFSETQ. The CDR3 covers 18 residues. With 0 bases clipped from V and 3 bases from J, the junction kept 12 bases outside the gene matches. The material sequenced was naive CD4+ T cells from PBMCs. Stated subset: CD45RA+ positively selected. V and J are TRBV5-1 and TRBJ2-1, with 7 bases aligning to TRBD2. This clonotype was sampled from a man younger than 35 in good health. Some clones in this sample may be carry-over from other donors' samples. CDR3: CASSLASIGLVVYNEQFF. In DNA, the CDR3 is TGCGCCAGCAGCTTGGCCTCGATCGGACTAGTCGTCTACAATGAGCAGTTCTTC.